The present TCR beta chain was sequenced within a study of control samples from healthy donors and cancer patients (TCRdb year 2020). Between the V and J ends, shortened by 5 bases and 2 bases respectively, the junction contains 13 bases. The CDR3 covers 15 residues, taking in both the cysteine and the phenylalanine. Only the CDR3 region is kept as DNA, spanning 45 bases read in frame from base 1. According to the germline V gene, CDR1 reads MNHEY and CDR2 reads SVGAGI. Concerning this clone itself: The antigen it recognizes is unknown. Base qualities are not at hand, and no much larger clone is one base apart.

Library preparation used the immunoSEQ multiplex PCR assay. This immuneACCESS table, as held by TCRdb, lists in-frame sequences with V and J called but not all clones. Of the missing ones, under half trace to an unresolved V gene in checked studies; the others have no known cause. In all, the sample holds about 79,000 clones, and roughly 93% of those were seen once. Around 1.3% of the sample is taken by the ten largest. Sequencing input: PBMCs. This sequence uses TRBV6-5 and TRBJ2-1; possibly the D gene is TRBD2, per 5 matching bases. This TCR derives from a woman in her thirties or forties with lung cancer. DNA sequence: TGTGCCAGCAGTACGTCTCGGGGAACCTACAATGAGCAGTTCTTC. This yields the protein CASSTSRGTYNEQFF.